This T cell receptor beta chain was identified in a study of T-cell reconstitution after alpha-beta-depleted transplantation in children. Study outcomes and limitations: As was reported, about two months after transplant, alpha-beta T cells came from several hundred expanded graft clones. The main origin of T-cell counts and diversity one year after transplant was newly produced T cells. Several patients had high TCRbeta diversity at day 60; it came from surviving recipient T cells and thymic progenitors.

Turning to this clonotype: No antigen is known for it.

The CDR3 totals 16 residues. Germline CDR1 and CDR2: LNHNV and YYDKDF (reference sequence). The V end was cut by 1 base, the J end by 0 bases, with 12 bases between. Preparation of the TCRbeta library involved a method that used unique molecular identifiers. TCRdb itself ran the PCR reads through MiXCR, one entry per CDR3 protein. The sample lists about 350,000 distinct CDR3 sequences, around 16% occurring once. The chain uses TRBV15 and TRBJ1-2, with D hard to call. Material: PBMCs, mostly from graft donor cells, obtained 360 days after TCRalphabeta/CD19-depleted stem cell transplant. The sequence derives from a male patient between 2 and 10 years old who had a stem cell transplant for acute lymphoblastic leukemia, so the T cells may come from the graft donor. In DNA form, the CDR3 reads TGTGCCACCAGCAGAGGCCTCGACCCAACTAACTATGGCTACACCTTC. As protein: CATSRGLDPTNYGYTF.